The next 25 T cell receptor beta chains were all read from a single sample in a study of cytomegalovirus exposure and HLA in healthy donors. Repertoires were generated with immunoSEQ multiplex PCR, while TCRdb's copy carries only in-frame clones and drops some. This sample has about 140,000 clones, with 85% to 90% found just once. Sequencing was carried out using PBMCs. These receptors were taken from a man between 18 and 35 years old in good health and CMV-seronegative.

The chain combines TRBV6-1 with TRBJ1-4; the match to TRBD1 covers 8 bases. V shed 4 bases, J shed 8 bases, and the junction held 9 bases outside the gene matches. Germline V lookup: CDR1 MNHNS, CDR2 SASEGT. The CDR3 spans 15 residues. The CDR3 DNA reads TGTGCCAGCAGTGGAGGGGGGACAGGAGCAGAAAAACTGTTTTTT. Residues: CASSGGGTGAEKLFF.

V usage is TRBV4-1 and J usage is TRBJ1-2, with unresolved D. Germline CDR1 MGHRA, CDR2 YSYEKL. This CDR3 region has 13 residues. V lost 0 bases to trimming and J lost 5 bases, with 7 bases between them. DNA of the CDR3: TGCGCCAGCAGCCAAGATGGTAGATATGGCTACACCTTC. This translates into CASSQDGRYGYTF.

V usage is TRBV5-4 and J usage is TRBJ2-2; 8 bases line up with TRBD2. V shed 3 bases and J 6 bases; nucleotides not matched to a gene: 7. The CDR3 loop spans 15 amino acids. Germline CDR1 and CDR2: SGHNT and YYREEE (reference sequence). This chain's CDR3 is CASSSGGHAPGELFF. CDR3 coding DNA: TGTGCCAGCAGCTCGGGAGGGCACGCCCCCGGGGAGCTGTTTTTT. Combining the CDR3 with reference TRBV5-4 and TRBJ2-2 gives the whole variable domain ETGVTQSPTHLIKTRGQQVTLRCSSQSGHNTVSWYQQALGQGPQFIFQYYREEENGRGNFPPRFSGLQFPNYSSELNVNALELDDSALYLCASSSGGHAPGELFFGEGSRLTVL.

The V and J genes are TRBV10-1 and TRBJ1-1; D is undetermined. CDR3 length: 15 amino acids. Germline V gives CDR1 WNHNN, CDR2 SYGVQD (reference sequence). V was pared by 3 bases and J by 5 bases, with 16 bases between. The DNA of the CDR3 is TGCGCCAGCAGTGACTCACGGCTAGCGTGGACTGAAGCTTTCTTT. It codes for CASSDSRLAWTEAFF.

This sequence joins TRBV27 and TRBJ2-2, with D uncertain. The V gene lost 2 bases and the J gene lost 5 bases, with 18 bases spanning the gap. Germline-derived CDR1 and CDR2 are MNHEY and SMNVEV (reference sequence). There are 17 residues in the CDR3. CDR3 region: CASSLPFRVGETGELFF. CDR3 coding DNA: TGTGCCAGCAGTTTACCATTTCGGGTAGGAGAGACCGGGGAGCTGTTTTTT.

This clone has just a few counts. This sequence joins TRBV12-2 and TRBJ1-4; TRBD1 is the table's D call and was not checked against the DNA. TRBV12-2 represents a pseudogene. The CDR3 runs to 16 residues. The CDR3 spells CASRITGIALNEKLFF. For the CDR3, the DNA is TGTGCAAGTCGCATAACAGGGATCGCGTTGAACGAAAAACTGTTTTTT.

The chain uses TRBV4-1 and TRBJ2-2; 9 bases map to TRBD1. V shed 6 bases and J 6 bases; nucleotides not matched to a gene: 5. This CDR3 region has 14 residues. Germline V CDR1 and CDR2: MGHRA, YSYEKL. CDR3 in DNA: TGCGCCAGCAGGAGGGGACAGGGCGCCGGGGAGCTGTTTTTT. This translates into CASRRGQGAGELFF.

J is TRBJ2-3 and V is TRBV27; no reliable D call. The CDR3 runs 13 residues. Germline values: CDR1 MNHEY, CDR2 SMNVEV (reference sequence). V was cut by 2 bases and J by 3 bases, with 6 bases left in between. In nucleotides, the CDR3 is TGTGCCAGCAGTTTACTAGGAACAGATACGCAGTATTTT. Protein product: CASSLLGTDTQYF.

This clone was picked up one time. The V gene is TRBV7-8, the J gene TRBJ2-2; no firm D call. V dropped 3 bases and J dropped 0 bases, with 11 bases sitting between them. The CDR3 covers 16 residues. The germline gives CDR1 SGHVS, CDR2 FQNEAQ. CDR3 amino acids: CASSFFAAPNTGELFF. The DNA of the CDR3 is TGTGCCAGCAGCTTTTTCGCTGCGCCGAACACCGGGGAGCTGTTTTTT.

This chain uses TRBV18 with TRBJ2-5; D not resolved. Germline V CDR1 and CDR2: KGHSH, LQKENI. Trimming cost V 5 bases and J 3 bases, with 7 bases left between them. The CDR3 extends over 12 amino acids. The CDR3 sequence is CASSSGKETQYF. The CDR3 bases are TGTGCCAGCTCATCTGGCAAAGAGACCCAGTACTTC.

V is TRBV6-6 and J is TRBJ2-7, with unresolved D. Per the germline V gene, CDR1 is MNHNY and CDR2 is SVGAGI (reference sequence). This CDR3 is 15 amino acids long. V was cut by 0 bases and J by 3 bases, with 12 bases left in between. CDR3 nucleotides: TGTGCCAGCAGTTACTCGAATTCGGAGAGCTACGAGCAGTACTTC. Translation: CASSYSNSESYEQYF.

The chain couples TRBV11-2 to TRBJ1-2, with D possibly TRBD1 on 6 matching bases. The CDR3 sequence is 16 residues long. V dropped 3 bases and J dropped 2 bases, with 16 bases sitting between them. The germline CDR1 and CDR2 sequences are SGHAT and FQNNGV. The CDR3 sequence: CASSFGLQGRNYGYTF. The CDR3, as DNA: TGTGCCAGCAGCTTCGGCCTACAGGGAAGGAACTATGGCTACACCTTC.

The V and J genes are TRBV6-5 and TRBJ2-7; maybe TRBD2 (6 bases). Trimming left V 2 bases short and J 3 bases short, with 8 bases between. This CDR3 is 13 amino acids long. In germline, CDR1 is MNHEY, CDR2 SVGAGI. The CDR3 DNA reads TGTGCCAGCAGTTACGGGGGGATCTACGAGCAGTACTTC. It encodes CASSYGGIYEQYF.

The gene calls are TRBV2 and TRBJ2-3, with TRBD2 identical over 12 bases. The germline CDR1 and CDR2 sequences are SNHLY and FYNNEI. Germline trimming cut 6 bases from V and 6 bases from J; bases unmatched to any gene: 7. The CDR3 spans 15 residues. The CDR3, as DNA: TGTGCCAGCAGGAACCTAGCGGGAGGGATCGATACGCAGTATTTT. Translated, it gives CASRNLAGGIDTQYF.

J is TRBJ2-7 and V is TRBV15; D perhaps matches TRBD2 (6 bases). Trimming pared 3 bases from V and 2 bases from J, leaving 11 bases between. Looked up from germline, CDR1 is LNHNV and CDR2 is YYDKDF (reference sequence). This CDR3 is 14 amino acids long. CDR3 residues: CATSSRGLTYEQYF. In nucleotides, the CDR3 is TGTGCCACCAGCAGCCGGGGGTTGACCTACGAGCAGTACTTC.

The chain carries TRBV18 and TRBJ2-5; tentatively, D is TRBD1 (5 bases). Trimming stripped 3 bases from V and 0 bases from J, with 11 bases between. The germline V gene has CDR1 KGHSH and CDR2 LQKENI. The CDR3 is made up of 15 amino acids. CDR3 DNA sequence: TGTGCCAGCTCACCCCCGCAGGGCTACCAAGAGACCCAGTACTTC. Residues: CASSPPQGYQETQYF.

This chain uses TRBV28 with TRBJ1-5; D is unclear. V dropped 5 bases and J dropped 4 bases, with 6 bases sitting between them. Germline values: CDR1 MDHEN, CDR2 SYDVKM. CDR3 length: 12 amino acids. Here the CDR3 DNA reads TGTGCCAGCAGTATTTCAAATCAGCCCCAGCATTTT. This encodes CASSISNQPQHF.

The gene calls are TRBV15 and TRBJ2-3, with a tentative D call TRBD2 (5 bases). Germline CDR1 and CDR2: LNHNV and YYDKDF (reference sequence). Trimming removed 4 bases at V and 8 bases at J, with 10 bases between. This CDR3 contains 12 residues. The chain's CDR3 is CATSIAGGTQYF. CDR3 DNA: TGTGCCACCAGCATCGCTGGAGGTACGCAGTATTTT.

This sequence joins TRBV10-3 and TRBJ1-1; a possible D gene is TRBD1 (6 bases). Germline values: CDR1 ENHRY, CDR2 SYGVKD. The length of the CDR3 is 14 residues. V lost 5 bases to trimming and J lost 0 bases, with 10 bases between them. The CDR3, as DNA: TGTGCCATCAGTTTACCAGGGGTGAACACTGAAGCTTTCTTT. Its translation: CAISLPGVNTEAFF.

V usage is TRBV2 and J usage is TRBJ1-2, with a possible D match to TRBD1 (6 bases). The CDR3 contains 13 residues. V was clipped by 6 bases and J by 6 bases, with 14 bases between them. CDR1 and CDR2 (germline): SNHLY, FYNNEI. The CDR3 bases are TGTGCCAGCAGGAGAACAGGGATTAATGGCTACACCTTC. Translated: CASRRTGINGYTF.

This chain links TRBV7-8 with TRBJ1-1, with D possibly TRBD1 on 5 matching bases. CDR1 and CDR2 (germline): SGHVS, FQNEAQ. The V and J ends lost 5 bases and 3 bases respectively, with 13 bases between them. The CDR3 consists of 14 residues. The CDR3 DNA reads as TGTGCCAGCAGCCGTTCCCGGGGGGACACTGAAGCTTTCTTT. Its protein is CASSRSRGDTEAFF.

The rearrangement uses TRBV6-5 and TRBJ1-5; perhaps TRBD1 as D (5 bases). CDR3 length: 14 residues. V lost 6 bases, J lost 5 bases, and 14 bases lay in between. CDR1 and CDR2 (germline): MNHEY, SVGAGI. In DNA, the CDR3 is TGTGCCAGCAGCGAACGGTCGGGGGATCAGCCCCAGCATTTT. Its protein is CASSERSGDQPQHF.

J is TRBJ1-1 and V is TRBV4-1; D call uncertain. The CDR3 is made up of 14 amino acids. Trimming took off 2 bases at V and 1 base at J, with 8 bases between the two ends. Germline V gene sequence: CDR1 MGHRA, CDR2 YSYEKL. The CDR3 loop is CASSQYTGNTEAFF. CDR3 in DNA: TGCGCCAGCAGCCAATATACGGGGAACACTGAAGCTTTCTTT.

The chain uses TRBV6-1 and TRBJ1-5, with D possibly matching TRBD1 (6 bases). Germline lookup yields CDR1 MNHNS and CDR2 SASEGT. V was pared by 5 bases and J by 2 bases, with 13 bases between. This CDR3 region has 15 residues. CDR3 nucleotides: TGTGCCAGCAGTCTCCGGACAGCTCGCAATCAGCCCCAGCATTTT. Protein: CASSLRTARNQPQHF.

This clone appeared a single time. The chain is built from TRBV25-1 and TRBJ2-5, with TRBD2 matching 12 bases. The germline V gene has CDR1 MGHDK and CDR2 SYGVNS. The CDR3 length is 15 residues. J lost 5 bases, V lost 4 bases, and 5 bases had no gene match. This chain's CDR3 is CASSGPSGGVETQYF. The DNA of the CDR3 is TGTGCCAGCAGTGGTCCTAGCGGGGGGGTGGAGACCCAGTACTTC.